These 16 T cell receptor beta chains came from one sample sequenced in a study of CD8 T cells in Susac syndrome (dated by TCRdb to between 2018 and 2020). Receptor amplification or capture employed the immunoSEQ multiplex PCR assay. RNA was extracted using the RNeasy kit, and roughly 0.5 to 1 microgram was reverse transcribed with random hexamers. The public reads were run again by TCRdb, first through fastp at Q25 and then through MiXCR, and only productive beta chains were kept. Rows matching on CDR3 protein sequence are summarized as one entry with the most common DNA and genes. The sample yields under 200,000 distinct CDR3 sequences; almost 96% were counted once. The top ten constitute around 0.096% of the sample. Input material: CD4+ T cells from PBMCs. These receptors all stem from a human donor with Susac syndrome.

The chain uses TRBV6-1 and TRBJ2-4; either TRBD1 or TRBD2 may fit D (6 bases each). The CDR3 sequence is 16 residues long. The V gene's germline CDR1 is MNHNS and CDR2 SASEGT. The ends were cut back, 7 bases at V and 3 bases at J, with 19 bases in the middle. CDR3 protein: CASTRGTIGDKNIQYF. In nucleotides, the CDR3 is TGTGCCAGCACCCGCGGGACAATCGGGGACAAAAACATTCAGTACTTC.

The CDR3 protein is CASSRPTDTQYF. In nucleotides, the CDR3 is TGCGCCAGCAGCCGACCCACAGATACGCAGTATTTT. The V and J genes are TRBV4-1 and TRBJ2-3; D gene unclear. Germline lookup yields CDR1 MGHRA and CDR2 YSYEKL. This CDR3 comprises 12 residues. V lost 4 bases and J lost 2, with 4 bases in between.

V is TRBV6-2 or TRBV6-3 and J is TRBJ2-7, with 7 positions matching TRBD1. J was trimmed by 3 bases and V by 8 bases; bases with no gene match: 7. This CDR3 region has 13 residues. Per the germline V gene, CDR1 is MNHEY and CDR2 is SVGEGT. CDR3 bases: TGTGCCAGCTTGGCCGGGGACAGCTACGAGCAGTACTTC. Translated, it gives CASLAGDSYEQYF.

This chain uses TRBV11-3 with TRBJ2-5, with a possible D match to TRBD1 (5 bases). CDR1 is SGHNT and CDR2 is YENEEA in the germline V gene. Trimming left V 5 bases short and J 2 bases short, with 12 bases between. The CDR3 runs to 14 residues. As DNA, the CDR3 is TGTGCCAGCAGCGATTATGGGGCTCAAGAGACCCAGTACTTC. Its translation: CASSDYGAQETQYF.

The J gene is TRBJ1-2, the V gene TRBV12-3 or TRBV12-4, with D possibly being TRBD1 (5 bases). There are 14 residues in the CDR3. The germline V and J ends were trimmed by 6 bases and 4 bases, with 15 bases remaining between them. The CDR3 DNA reads as TGTGCCAGCAGCCGTACCGGGACGGTCTATGGCTACACCTTC. Translated: CASSRTGTVYGYTF.

The chain links TRBV20-1 to TRBJ1-1; no reliable D call. Between the trimmed V and J ends, which lost 0 bases and 1 base, there was a span of 9 bases. CDR3 length: 14 amino acids. Germline CDR1 reads DFQATT; CDR2 reads SNEGSKA (reference sequence). The chain's CDR3 is CSARESSSNTEAFF. CDR3 nucleotides: TGCAGTGCTAGAGAATCCTCCTCGAACACTGAAGCTTTCTTT.

The gene calls are TRBV9 and TRBJ1-2, with 7 bases aligning to TRBD1. This CDR3 spans 15 amino acids. V shed 3 bases, J shed 2 bases, and the junction held 7 bases outside the gene matches. Germline CDR1 reads SGDLS; CDR2 reads YYNGEE. Here the CDR3 reads CASSAHRGGNYGYTF. CDR3 nucleotide sequence: TGTGCCAGCAGCGCCCACAGGGGCGGCAACTATGGCTACACCTTC. Variable domain in full (rest from reference TRBV9 and TRBJ1-2): DSGVTQTPKHLITATGQRVTLRCSPRSGDLSVYWYQQSLDQGLQFLIQYYNGEERAKGNILERFSAQQFPDLHSELNLSSLELGDSALYFCASSAHRGGNYGYTFGSGTRLTVV.

The gene calls are TRBV20-1 and TRBJ2-7; 8 bases match TRBD1. Germline V gives CDR1 DFQATT, CDR2 SNEGSKA (reference sequence). This CDR3 is built from 14 residues. Trimming took 1 base from V and 2 from J; bases not matched to a gene: 4. The CDR3 is CSARVSTGAYEQYF. In DNA, the CDR3 is TGCAGTGCTAGAGTTTCGACAGGGGCCTACGAGCAGTACTTC.

This chain's CDR3 is CASSLTRALGNQPQHF. The CDR3, as DNA: TGTGCCAGCAGTTTAACCAGGGCTTTAGGCAATCAGCCCCAGCATTTT. V gene TRBV12-3 or TRBV12-4 combines with J gene TRBJ1-5, with D possibly being TRBD1 (5 bases). The V and J ends lost 2 bases and 2 bases respectively, with 13 bases between them. The CDR3 extends over 16 amino acids.

The V gene is TRBV18, the J gene TRBJ2-3; unclear D gene. This CDR3 is 14 amino acids long. V was shortened by 0 bases and J by 2 bases, with 6 bases between the two germline ends. CDR1 is KGHSH and CDR2 is LQKENI in the germline V gene. CDR3 coding DNA: TGTGCCAGCTCACCACCGAGTGCCACAGATACGCAGTATTTT. Translation: CASSPPSATDTQYF.

The chain recombines TRBV6-2 or TRBV6-3 with TRBJ2-3, with 8 bases that match TRBD2. Per germline, CDR1 MNHEY and CDR2 SVGEGT. After removal of 7 bases from V and 10 bases from J, the junction contained 10 bases not matched to a gene. This CDR3 is 13 amino acids long. The CDR3 protein is CASTPRGGEAQYF. The CDR3 DNA follows: TGTGCCAGCACCCCACGGGGGGGCGAAGCGCAGTATTTT.

The CDR3 is CASSLGTVIYNEQFF. In nucleotides, the CDR3 is TGTGCCAGCAGCTTGGGGACAGTTATCTACAATGAGCAGTTCTTC. The chain couples TRBV7-9 to TRBJ2-1; 7 positions agree with TRBD1. CDR1 is SEHNR, CDR2 FQNEAQ, per germline (reference sequence). V lost 3 bases, J lost 3 bases, and 5 bases stayed unmatched. This CDR3 has 15 residues. Full variable domain (outside the CDR3, taken from reference TRBV7-9 and TRBJ2-1): DTGVSQNPRHKITKRGQNVTFRCDPISEHNRLYWYRQTLGQGPEFLTYFQNEAQLEKSRLLSDRFSAERPKGSFSTLEIQRTEQGDSAMYLCASSLGTVIYNEQFFGPGTRLTVL.

In DNA, the CDR3 is TGTGCCAGCAGCGTCGGACAGTTCAATCAGCCCCAGCATTTT. Amino acids: CASSVGQFNQPQHF. This chain links TRBV9 with TRBJ1-5; D is perhaps TRBD1 (6 bases). The CDR3 contains 14 residues. V lost 2 bases to trimming and J lost 3 bases, with 9 bases between them. The V gene's germline CDR1 is SGDLS and CDR2 YYNGEE.

The chain uses TRBV5-4 and TRBJ2-3; the match to TRBD2 covers 9 bases. The CDR3 contains 15 residues. V lost 6 bases, J lost 1 base, and 6 bases stayed unmatched. Germline V gives CDR1 SGHNT, CDR2 YYREEE (reference sequence). DNA of the CDR3: TGTGCCAGCAACTCCTGGACTAGCGGCACAGATACGCAGTATTTT. This gives the protein CASNSWTSGTDTQYF.

V is TRBV5-4 and J is TRBJ2-5, with TRBD2 identical over 9 bases. Losses at the gene ends were 6 bases for V and 4 bases for J; bases not matched to a gene: 7. The CDR3 is made up of 14 amino acids. Germline V gives CDR1 SGHNT, CDR2 YYREEE (reference sequence). The CDR3 nucleotides read TGTGCCAGCACTCTAGCGGGGTATGGAGAGACCCAGTACTTC. The encoded protein is CASTLAGYGETQYF.

The chain couples TRBV9 to TRBJ1-2; 7 nucleotides match TRBD1. The CDR3 has 16 amino acids. CDR1 and CDR2 (germline): SGDLS, YYNGEE. Trimming removed 4 bases from V and 7 bases from J; junction bases left unmatched: 16. DNA of the CDR3: TGTGCCAGCAGCACCCCAGGGGGGGGGACTGAGGTTGGCTACACCTTC. Residues: CASSTPGGGTEVGYTF.